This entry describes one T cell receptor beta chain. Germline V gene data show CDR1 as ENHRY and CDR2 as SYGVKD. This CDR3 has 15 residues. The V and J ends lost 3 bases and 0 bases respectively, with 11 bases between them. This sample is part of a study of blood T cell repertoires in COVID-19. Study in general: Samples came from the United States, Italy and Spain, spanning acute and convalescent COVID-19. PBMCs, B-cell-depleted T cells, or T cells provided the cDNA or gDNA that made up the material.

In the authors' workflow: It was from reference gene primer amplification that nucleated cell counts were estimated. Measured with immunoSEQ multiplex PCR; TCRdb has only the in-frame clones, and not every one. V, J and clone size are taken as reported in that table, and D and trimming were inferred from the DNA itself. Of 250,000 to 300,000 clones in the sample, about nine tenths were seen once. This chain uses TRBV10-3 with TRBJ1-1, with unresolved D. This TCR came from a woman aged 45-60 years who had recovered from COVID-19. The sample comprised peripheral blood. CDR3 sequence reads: CAISETPSMNTEAFF. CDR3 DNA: TGTGCCATCAGTGAAACCCCTAGCATGAACACTGAAGCTTTCTTT.